This T cell receptor (beta chain) was sequenced during a study of Tregs in tolerant kidney transplant recipients. Whole-study findings and limits: Findings come from small patient numbers and require larger validation. In tolerant patients, donor-specific Tregs outgrew total Tregs, suggesting antigen-driven expansion.

V lost 5 bases to trimming and J lost 5 bases, with 13 bases between them. The CDR3 consists of 13 residues. CDR1 and CDR2 (germline): SGHVS, FNYEAQ. Related graft donors supplied nonmyeloablative bone marrow transplants, and mixed chimerism was transient. Turning to this clone: Its antigen is not known.

Sequenced by immunoSEQ multiplex PCR; TCRdb stores in-frame clones only, minus some. The sample has over 70,000 clones, roughly 91% seen once. Here the sequenced sample was CD4+ T cells from blood (PBMCs), taken 24 months after the transplant. This chain connects TRBV7-6 to TRBJ2-7, with D possibly matching TRBD1 (6 bases). The clonotype was recovered from a human patient who received a combined kidney and bone marrow transplant. The graft donor may have contributed some T cells. The chain's CDR3 is CASSPGQNNEQYF. CDR3 sequence (DNA): TGTGCCAGCAGCCCGGGACAAAACAACGAGCAGTACTTC.